These T cell receptor beta chains were read from a single sample in a study of OX40 agonist ivuxolimab in advanced cancers. Profiling relied on immunoSEQ multiplex PCR, and the TCRdb table lists in-frame clones only, not all of them. The table lists 65,000 to 95,000 clones, around 88% of them singletons. The starting material was CD4+ or CD8+ T cells sorted from blood, obtained in a trial of the OX40 agonist ivuxolimab. These receptors came from an adult with an advanced solid tumor such as melanoma, head and neck, liver or kidney cancer. Each CDR3 is given without its conserved first and last residue. Fields, in order: D gene, V gene, J gene, CDR3 protein. The D gene is left open where the match is weak.

D gene: .
V gene: TRBV10-3
J gene: TRBJ2-1
CDR3 protein: AISESYPRRNEQF

D gene: .
V gene: TRBV28
J gene: TRBJ1-2
CDR3 protein: ASEERGGPTTYGYT

D gene: .
V gene: TRBV27
J gene: TRBJ1-1
CDR3 protein: ASSPGVLNTEAF

D gene: TRBD1
V gene: TRBV29-1
J gene: TRBJ1-1
CDR3 protein: SVQPDRTGVSAF

D gene: .
V gene: TRBV7-8
J gene: TRBJ2-7
CDR3 protein: ASSLDGSRSYEQY

D gene: .
V gene: TRBV29-1
J gene: TRBJ2-3
CDR3 protein: SVAGSTSTDTQY

D gene: .
V gene: TRBV28
J gene: TRBJ2-7
CDR3 protein: ASLRRDTYEQY

D gene: .
V gene: TRBV18
J gene: TRBJ2-7
CDR3 protein: ASSQNTGNGEQY

D gene: TRBD1
V gene: TRBV11-3
J gene: TRBJ2-1
CDR3 protein: ASSSQGRASWDEQF

D gene: TRBD1
V gene: TRBV11-2
J gene: TRBJ1-2
CDR3 protein: ASSLGDRAYGYT

D gene: .
V gene: TRBV14
J gene: TRBJ2-5
CDR3 protein: ASSQRGRETQY

D gene: .
V gene: TRBV28
J gene: TRBJ1-2
CDR3 protein: ASSLWGGHYGYT

D gene: .
V gene: TRBV11-3
J gene: TRBJ2-5
CDR3 protein: ASSLGGPDSSQETQY

D gene: .
V gene: TRBV5-1
J gene: TRBJ2-7
CDR3 protein: ASSLGIGASYEQY

D gene: TRBD1
V gene: TRBV6-6
J gene: TRBJ1-5
CDR3 protein: ASMTGGGNQPQH

D gene: .
V gene: TRBV5-1
J gene: TRBJ2-1
CDR3 protein: ASSLAAAEAEQF

D gene: TRBD1
V gene: TRBV5-1
J gene: TRBJ2-7
CDR3 protein: ASSATGVGEQY

D gene: .
V gene: TRBV19
J gene: TRBJ2-3
CDR3 protein: ASSSRVPTDTQY

D gene: TRBD2
V gene: TRBV7-2
J gene: TRBJ2-3
CDR3 protein: ASSPGLAGSDTQY

D gene: .
V gene: TRBV2
J gene: TRBJ2-1
CDR3 protein: ASGGQRAYNEQF

D gene: TRBD2
V gene: TRBV18
J gene: TRBJ2-3
CDR3 protein: ATCGGGTDTQY

D gene: TRBD1
V gene: TRBV12-5
J gene: TRBJ1-2
CDR3 protein: ASGSGQASGGYT

D gene: .
V gene: TRBV5-1
J gene: TRBJ2-5
CDR3 protein: ASSLVREETQY

D gene: TRBD1
V gene: TRBV7-3
J gene: TRBJ2-7
CDR3 protein: ASSSDRGYEQY